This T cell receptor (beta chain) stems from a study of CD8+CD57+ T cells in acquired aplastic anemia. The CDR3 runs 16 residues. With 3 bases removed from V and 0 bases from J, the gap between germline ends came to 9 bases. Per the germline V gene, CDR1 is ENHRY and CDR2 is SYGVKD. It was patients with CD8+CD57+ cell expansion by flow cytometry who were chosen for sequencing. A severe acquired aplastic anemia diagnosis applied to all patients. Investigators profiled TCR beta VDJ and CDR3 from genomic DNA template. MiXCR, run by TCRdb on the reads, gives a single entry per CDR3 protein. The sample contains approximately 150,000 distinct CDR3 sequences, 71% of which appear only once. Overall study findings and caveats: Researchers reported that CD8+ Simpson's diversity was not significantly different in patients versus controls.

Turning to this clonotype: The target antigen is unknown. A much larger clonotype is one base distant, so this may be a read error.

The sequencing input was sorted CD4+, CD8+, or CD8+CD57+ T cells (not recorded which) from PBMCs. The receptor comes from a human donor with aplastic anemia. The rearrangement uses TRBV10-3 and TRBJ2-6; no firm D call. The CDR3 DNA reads TGTGCCATCAGTGAAGGTGAAATCTCTGGGGCCAACGTCCTGACTTTC. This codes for CAISEGEISGANVLTF.